This T cell receptor beta chain came from a study of blood T cell repertoires in COVID-19. Sequenced by immunoSEQ multiplex PCR; TCRdb stores in-frame clones only, minus some. The sample has approximately 89,000 clones, nearly 90% seen once. The CDR3 length is 16 residues. V lost 0 bases to trimming and J lost 0 bases; unmatched junction nucleotides: 2. Germline V gene sequence: CDR1 MNHNY, CDR2 SVGAGI (reference sequence). The TCR originated in a man between 65 and 80 years old with acute or convalescent COVID-19. Sequenced sample: peripheral blood. This sequence joins TRBV6-6 and TRBJ1-5, with TRBD1 identical over 7 bases. The CDR3 here is CASSYSTGSSNQPQHF. CDR3 DNA sequence: TGTGCCAGCAGTTACTCGACAGGGTCTAGCAATCAGCCCCAGCATTTT.